This T cell receptor beta chain was documented in a study of T-cell memory formation after mild COVID-19 (dated by TCRdb to 2020 to 2022). Looking at the study overall: TCR sequence clusters from the two donors were largely donor specific. Longitudinal TCRalpha and TCRbeta repertoire sequencing tracked T-cell clones expanding and contracting after mild COVID-19 in two donors. Two young, previously healthy adult volunteers made up the cohort, one male and one female. Results the study describes overall, beyond this receptor: Whether the second-wave clones peaking on day 37 were SARS-CoV-2 specific was not confirmed. From day 15 to 85, contracting clones showed balanced CD4/CD8 phenotypes, whereas a second wave of clones that expanded from day 15 to 37 leaned towards CD4+. Contracting CD4+ clones turned up mainly in the CM and EM memory subsets, whereas EMRA was where CD8+ clones were enriched. Some responding clones were found in pre-infection memory, which suggests that pre-existing cross-reactive memory T cells took part in the SARS-CoV-2 response. Only a couple of mild cases were covered by the study, and larger cohorts that include severe cases with pre-infection samples were considered necessary.

This clonotype was seen a few times. Its binding antigen is unknown. The record has no base qualities; no much larger clone is one base away. Ficoll-Paque density gradient centrifugation was used to isolate PBMCs. Sequenced using an Illumina NovaSeq 6000. cDNA libraries for TCRalpha and TCRbeta were prepared by 5'RACE using constant-segment primers, with sample barcodes and unique molecular identifiers added. Trizol reagent was used to extract RNA from every sample. Library amplification was performed in two PCR steps, and a second sample barcode and Illumina TruSeq adapters were introduced in the second step. Sequencing of the libraries was done on an Illumina NovaSeq, producing 2 x 150 bp paired-end reads. The study's own analysis went as follows. The reads were demultiplexed and collapsed into UMI-guided consensus sequences using migec v1.2.7. With mixcr v2.1.11, UMI consensuses were aligned to TRA and TRB V and J templates and assembled into clonotypes. A clonotype was counted as expanded or contracted only when both edgeR and NoisET called the clonotype significant, with the noise models trained on biological replicates. For edgeR calls, a false discovery rate-adjusted p below 0.01 and a log2 fold-change threshold of 1 were applied. As an exploratory analysis of dynamics, PCA with hierarchical clustering was applied to max-normalized trajectories of the 1000 most abundant clonotypes. Separately sequenced CD4+ and CD8+ repertoires were used to assign the CD4 or CD8 phenotype of responding clones. TCRdb passed the public sequencing reads through fastp at Q25 and MiXCR, retaining productive beta sequences. A single entry per CDR3 protein holds the most common genes and DNA from its merged rows. It is TCRdb's table, rather than the study itself, that gives the V and J calls and clone size. This sample gives 280,000 or so distinct CDR3 sequences in total; 7.5% to 9.5% of them show up just once. Roughly 23% of the sample rests with the top ten.

The germline V gene yields SQVTM for CDR1 and ANQGSEA for CDR2. Taken from cysteine to phenylalanine, the CDR3 has 13 residues. Solely the CDR3 DNA is kept, with 39 bases framed from the first base. V and J are truncated by 5 bases and 4 bases respectively, leaving an intervening sequence of 11 bases. The receptor's source is a man aged 18-30 years who had mild COVID-19 (a few samples of this study predate the infection). The sample titles of this study are shuffled in the database, so cell type and time point are left out; the donor was told from shared clones. Material: PBMCs or a T cell subset sorted from them (not recorded which). Recombination connected TRBV29-1 to TRBJ1-4; possibly the D gene is TRBD1, per 5 matching bases. The CDR3 protein is CSVPGRDNEKLFF. The DNA reads TGCAGCGTTCCGGGACGGGATAATGAAAAACTGTTTTTT.